These 18 T cell receptor beta chains were all obtained from the same sample, sequenced in a study of T cell responses to AZD1222 COVID-19 vaccine. Profiled with immunoSEQ multiplex PCR; TCRdb holds only in-frame clones, not every one. The sample lists roughly 140,000 clones, roughly 92% seen once, with around 1.7% in the top ten. The starting material was peripheral blood, obtained on day 0 of AZD1222 vaccination. Receptor source: an adult in good health.

The chain is built from TRBV7-5 and TRBJ1-4; TRBD1 is the table's D call and was not checked against the DNA. TRBV7-5 is a documented pseudogene. This CDR3 contains 16 residues. CDR3 loop: CVRSFRTGTGDEKLFF. The CDR3 DNA reads TGTGTCAGAAGCTTTAGAACCGGGACAGGGGACGAAAAACTGTTTTTT.

This rearrangement joins TRBV11-2 to TRBJ2-2; no clear D. This CDR3 contains 17 residues. In germline, CDR1 is SGHAT, CDR2 FQNNGV. V was trimmed by 1 base and J by 4 bases, leaving 16 bases between them. The CDR3 DNA sequence: TGTGCCAGCAGCTTAGGTGAAGGCGGTCGTGGCACCGGGGAGCTGTTTTTT. This gives the protein CASSLGEGGRGTGELFF.

The gene calls are TRBV6-5 and TRBJ2-5; D may be TRBD2 (7 bases). Trimming pared 6 bases from V and 1 base from J, leaving 12 bases between. Germline CDR1 reads MNHEY; CDR2 reads SVGAGI. The CDR3 is 14 residues long. The CDR3 sequence is CASSSGGLQETQYF. CDR3 coding DNA: TGTGCCAGCAGCTCCGGGGGGCTCCAAGAGACCCAGTACTTC.

This clone was detected a few times. This same CDR3 is encoded by further DNA sequences in the sample. V is TRBV11-2 and J is TRBJ1-1; D is undetermined. The CDR3 contains 12 residues. CDR1 is SGHAT, CDR2 FQNNGV, per germline. V dropped 3 bases and J dropped 1 base, with 3 bases sitting between them. CDR3 bases: TGTGCCAGCAGCTTGAGGAACACTGAAGCTTTCTTT. It translates to CASSLRNTEAFF.

The chain has TRBV15 and TRBJ1-4; weak D call: TRBD1 (5 bases). The CDR3 runs to 16 residues. Germline lookup yields CDR1 LNHNV and CDR2 YYDKDF (reference sequence). The V and J ends lost 0 bases and 7 bases respectively, with 15 bases between them. CDR3 DNA: TGTGCCACCAGCAGAGATTATGGGGGGGGAGCTGAAAAACTGTTTTTT. Its translation is CATSRDYGGGAEKLFF.

The chain carries TRBV9 and TRBJ2-5, with D unresolved. V was cut by 2 bases and J by 5 bases, with 10 bases left in between. Germline V gene lookup returns CDR1 SGDLS and CDR2 YYNGEE. CDR3 length equals 13 residues. The CDR3 sequence: CASSVQARETQYF. The CDR3 DNA follows: TGTGCCAGCAGCGTTCAAGCGCGGGAGACCCAGTACTTC.

This sequence joins TRBV5-1 and TRBJ1-4; tentative D call: TRBD1 (6 bases). The CDR3 length is 15 residues. CDR1 and CDR2 from the germline V gene are SGHRS and YFSETQ. Between the trimmed V and J ends, which lost 4 bases and 8 bases, there was a span of 18 bases. CDR3 amino acids: CASSPSGRGYEKLFF. CDR3 DNA: TGCGCCAGCAGCCCCTCGGGCAGGGGTTACGAAAAACTGTTTTTT.

This clone was seen once. The rearrangement joins TRBV6-5 to TRBJ2-1; D is undetermined. The germline CDR1 and CDR2 sequences are MNHEY and SVGAGI. The CDR3 is made up of 14 amino acids. Trimming took 4 bases from V and 3 from J, leaving 10 bases between them. The CDR3 sequence: CASSWNGDYNEQFF. The CDR3 nucleotides are TGTGCCAGCAGTTGGAATGGGGACTACAATGAGCAGTTCTTC.

This chain links TRBV28 with TRBJ2-1; possibly TRBD2 for D (5 bases). V lost 8 bases and J lost 7, with 12 bases in between. Germline CDR1 is MDHEN and CDR2 is SYDVKM. This CDR3 has 12 residues. The CDR3 DNA follows: TGTGCCAGCGTCTTTGGGGAGAATGAGCAGTTCTTC. This sequence encodes CASVFGENEQFF.

This rearrangement joins TRBV7-7 to TRBJ2-2; weak D call: TRBD2 (6 bases). Germline V gives CDR1 SSHAT, CDR2 FNYEAQ (reference sequence). V was shortened by 1 base and J by 10 bases, with 10 bases between the two germline ends. The CDR3 contains 13 residues. CDR3 sequence reads: CASSLDSGLELFF. CDR3 nucleotide sequence: TGTGCCAGCAGCTTAGATAGCGGTCTGGAGCTGTTTTTT. Variable domain in full (rest from reference TRBV7-7 and TRBJ2-2): GAGVSQSPRYKVTKRGQDVTLRCDPISSHATLYWYQQALGQGPEFLTYFNYEAQPDKSGLPSDRFSAERPEGSISTLTIQRTEQRDSAMYRCASSLDSGLELFFGEGSRLTVL.

The chain links TRBV28 to TRBJ1-5; D is possibly TRBD1 (6 bases). The CDR3 has 14 amino acids. The germline V gene has CDR1 MDHEN and CDR2 SYDVKM. V was trimmed by 4 bases and J by 5 bases, leaving 12 bases between them. The CDR3 DNA sequence: TGTGCCAGCAGTTCCAGGGGCATAGATCAGCCCCAGCATTTT. This gives the protein CASSSRGIDQPQHF.

V is TRBV7-8 and J is TRBJ2-1; 7 bases line up with TRBD1. V shed 0 bases, J shed 7 bases, and the junction held 6 bases outside the gene matches. There are 15 residues in the CDR3. Looked up from germline, CDR1 is SGHVS and CDR2 is FQNEAQ. CDR3 protein: CASSLAGGIYNEQFF. Written as DNA, the CDR3 is TGTGCCAGCAGCTTAGCAGGGGGCATCTATAATGAGCAGTTCTTC.

J is TRBJ2-7 and V is TRBV4-1; D unclear. This CDR3 has 14 residues. Germline CDR1 and CDR2: MGHRA and YSYEKL. Deletions cut 1 base from V and 0 bases from J, with 7 bases between. The CDR3 DNA is TGCGCCAGCAGCCAAGGAGCGAGCTCCTACGAGCAGTACTTC. Its protein is CASSQGASSYEQYF.

The chain links TRBV27 to TRBJ1-5, with a weak D call TRBD1 (5 bases). This CDR3 contains 16 residues. The V gene lost 6 bases and the J gene lost 2 bases, with 17 bases spanning the gap. In germline, CDR1 is MNHEY, CDR2 SMNVEV (reference sequence). CDR3: CASREGIREGNQPQHF. CDR3 DNA sequence: TGTGCCAGCAGGGAGGGCATCAGGGAGGGCAATCAGCCCCAGCATTTT.

The chain couples TRBV6-5 to TRBJ2-1, with unresolved D. Trimming pared 5 bases from V and 5 bases from J, leaving 4 bases between. This CDR3 is built from 11 residues. Per the germline V gene, CDR1 is MNHEY and CDR2 is SVGAGI. CDR3 sequence (DNA): TGTGCCAGCAGTCTCCACAATGAGCAGTTCTTC. Translating gives CASSLHNEQFF.

The J gene is TRBJ1-1, the V gene TRBV19; D not certain. V was trimmed by 3 bases and J by 3 bases, leaving 8 bases between them. This CDR3 region has 13 residues. CDR1 and CDR2 from the germline V gene are LNHDA and SQIVND (reference sequence). The CDR3 DNA follows: TGTGCCAGTAGTATCCAGCGGTACACTGAAGCTTTCTTT. This translates into CASSIQRYTEAFF. The variable domain in full, with the rest retrieved from reference TRBV19 and TRBJ1-1, is DGGITQSPKYLFRKEGQNVTLSCEQNLNHDAMYWYRQDPGQGLRLIYYSQIVNDFQKGDIAEGYSVSREKKESFPLTVTSAQKNPTAFYLCASSIQRYTEAFFGQGTRLTVV.

This clone has a single count. This chain uses TRBV3-1 (or the pseudogene TRBV3-2) with TRBJ2-5; no clear D. CDR3 length: 14 residues. From germline, CDR1 is LGHDT and CDR2 YNNKEL (reference sequence). The V end was cut by 4 bases, the J end by 4 bases, with 13 bases between. CDR3 sequence (DNA): TGTGCCAGCAGCCGTCATTCGGTCAGAGAGACCCAGTACTTC. Residues: CASSRHSVRETQYF.

The genes are TRBV5-1 and TRBJ2-1; 8 bases are a match to TRBD1. Germline values: CDR1 SGHRS, CDR2 YFSETQ. The junction had 13 bases not matched to a gene; V was cut back by 6 bases and J by 8 bases. The CDR3 loop spans 15 amino acids. The CDR3: CASTLEPGGEDEQFF. Here the CDR3 DNA reads TGCGCCAGCACCCTGGAGCCAGGGGGCGAGGATGAGCAGTTCTTC.